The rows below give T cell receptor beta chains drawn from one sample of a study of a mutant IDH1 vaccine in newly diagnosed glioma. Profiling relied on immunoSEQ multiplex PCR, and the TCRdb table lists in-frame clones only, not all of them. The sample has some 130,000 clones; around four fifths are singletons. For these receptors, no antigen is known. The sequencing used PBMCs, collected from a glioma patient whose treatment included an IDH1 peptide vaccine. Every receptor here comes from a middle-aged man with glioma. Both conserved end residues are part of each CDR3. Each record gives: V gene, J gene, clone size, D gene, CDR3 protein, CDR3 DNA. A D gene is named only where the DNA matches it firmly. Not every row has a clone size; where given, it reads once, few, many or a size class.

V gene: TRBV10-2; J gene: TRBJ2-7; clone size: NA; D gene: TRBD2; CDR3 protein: CASSHSGRGGTTYEQYF; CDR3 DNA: TGCGCCAGCAGCCACAGTGGGCGCGGGGGAACTACCTACGAGCAGTACTTC
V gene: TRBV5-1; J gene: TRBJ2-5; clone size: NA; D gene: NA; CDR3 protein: CASSLDRVGETQYF; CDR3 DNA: TGCGCCAGCAGCTTGGACAGGGTCGGAGAGACCCAGTACTTC
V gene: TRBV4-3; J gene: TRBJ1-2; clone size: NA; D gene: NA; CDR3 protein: CASSQTGFYGYTF; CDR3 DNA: TGCGCCAGCAGCCAAACAGGGTTCTATGGCTACACCTTC
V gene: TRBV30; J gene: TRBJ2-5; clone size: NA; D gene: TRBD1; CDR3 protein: CAWSAQGVPETQYF; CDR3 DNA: TGTGCCTGGAGTGCTCAGGGGGTCCCAGAGACCCAGTACTTC
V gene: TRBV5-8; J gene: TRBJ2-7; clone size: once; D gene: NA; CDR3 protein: CASSLGVTSSYEQYF; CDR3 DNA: TGTGCCAGCAGCTTGGGCGTTACATCCTCCTACGAGCAGTACTTC
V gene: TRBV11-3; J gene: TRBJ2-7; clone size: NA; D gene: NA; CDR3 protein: CASSRGGGPYEQYF; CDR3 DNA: TGTGCCAGCAGCCGAGGGGGAGGTCCCTACGAGCAGTACTTC
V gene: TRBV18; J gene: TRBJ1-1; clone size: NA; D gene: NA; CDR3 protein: CASSPPGSWDTEAFF; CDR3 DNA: TGTGCCAGCTCACCACCAGGGTCTTGGGACACTGAAGCTTTCTTT
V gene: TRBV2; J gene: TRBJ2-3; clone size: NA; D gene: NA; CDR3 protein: CASSGYGGTDTQYF; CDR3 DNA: TGTGCCAGCAGTGGGTATGGGGGCACAGATACGCAGTATTTT
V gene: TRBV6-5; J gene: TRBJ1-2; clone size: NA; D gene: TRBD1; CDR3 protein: CASSYSRQGDGYTF; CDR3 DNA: TGTGCCAGCAGTTACTCGAGACAGGGGGACGGCTACACCTTC
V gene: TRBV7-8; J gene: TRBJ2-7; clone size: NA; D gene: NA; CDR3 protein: CASSLLGGTYEQYF; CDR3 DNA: TGTGCCAGCAGCTTACTGGGCGGAACCTACGAGCAGTACTTC
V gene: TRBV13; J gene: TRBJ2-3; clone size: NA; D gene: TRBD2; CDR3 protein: CASSTGTSGGDTQYF; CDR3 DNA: TGTGCCAGCAGCACCGGGACTAGCGGGGGTGATACGCAGTATTTT
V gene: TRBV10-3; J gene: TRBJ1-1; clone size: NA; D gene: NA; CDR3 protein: CAIKASSIPNTEAFF; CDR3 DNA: TGTGCCATCAAGGCCAGTTCCATACCGAACACTGAAGCTTTCTTT
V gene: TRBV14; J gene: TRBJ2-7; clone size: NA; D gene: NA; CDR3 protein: CASSQSLLRYEQYF; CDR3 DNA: TGTGCCAGCAGCCAATCGCTGCTACGTTACGAGCAGTACTTC
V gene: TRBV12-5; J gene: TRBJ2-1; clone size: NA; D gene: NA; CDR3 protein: CASGPQTSYYQNEQFF; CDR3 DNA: TGTGCTAGTGGCCCCCAGACAAGCTACTACCAAAATGAGCAGTTCTTC
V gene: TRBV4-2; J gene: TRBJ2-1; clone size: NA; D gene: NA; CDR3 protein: CASSQETYEQFF; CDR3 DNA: TGTGCCAGCAGCCAAGAAACGTATGAGCAGTTCTTC
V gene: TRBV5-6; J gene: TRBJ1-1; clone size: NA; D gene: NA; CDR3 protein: CASSHPNTEAFF; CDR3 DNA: TGTGCCAGCAGTCACCCGAACACTGAAGCTTTCTTT
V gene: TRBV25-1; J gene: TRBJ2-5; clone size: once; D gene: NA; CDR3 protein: CASSDNSRLRGETQYF; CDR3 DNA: TGTGCCAGCAGTGACAACTCGAGGCTAAGGGGAGAGACCCAGTACTTC
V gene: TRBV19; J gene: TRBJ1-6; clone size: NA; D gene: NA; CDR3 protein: CATGGSSPLHF; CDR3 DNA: TGTGCCACCGGGGGGAGTTCACCCCTCCACTTT
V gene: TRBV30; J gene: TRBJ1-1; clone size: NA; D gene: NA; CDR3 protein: CAWSKLRNTEAFF; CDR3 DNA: TGTGCCTGGAGTAAACTGAGGAACACTGAAGCTTTCTTT
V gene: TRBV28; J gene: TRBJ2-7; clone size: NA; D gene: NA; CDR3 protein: CASSTGPYEQYF; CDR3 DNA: TGTGCCAGCAGTACCGGGCCCTACGAGCAGTACTTC
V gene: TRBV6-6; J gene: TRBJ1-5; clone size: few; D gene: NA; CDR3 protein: CASSYLSQPQHF; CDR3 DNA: TGTGCCAGCAGTTACCTCAGTCAGCCCCAGCATTTT
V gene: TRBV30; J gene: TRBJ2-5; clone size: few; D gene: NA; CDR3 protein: CAWSTGQETQYF; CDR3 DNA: TGTGCCTGGAGCACAGGGCAAGAGACCCAGTACTTC
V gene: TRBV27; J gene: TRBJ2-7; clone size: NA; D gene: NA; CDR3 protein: CASSPSRGPYEQYF; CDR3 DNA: TGTGCCAGCAGCCCAAGCAGGGGCCCCTACGAGCAGTACTTC
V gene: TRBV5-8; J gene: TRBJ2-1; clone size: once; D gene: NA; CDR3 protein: CASSLWVAGGTYNEQFF; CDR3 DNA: TGTGCCAGCAGCTTGTGGGTTGCTGGCGGGACCTACAATGAGCAGTTCTTC
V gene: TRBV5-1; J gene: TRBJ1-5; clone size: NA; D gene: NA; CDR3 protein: CASRPPAYQPQHF; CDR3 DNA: TGCGCCAGCCGCCCCCCGGCATATCAGCCCCAGCATTTT
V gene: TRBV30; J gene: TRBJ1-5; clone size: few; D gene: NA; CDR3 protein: CAWSGLASNQPQHF; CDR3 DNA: TGTGCCTGGAGCGGACTAGCTAGCAATCAGCCCCAGCATTTT
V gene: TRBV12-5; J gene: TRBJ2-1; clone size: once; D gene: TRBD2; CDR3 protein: CASGSLAGHYNEQFF; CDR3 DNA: TGTGCTAGTGGTTCCCTAGCGGGACATTACAATGAGCAGTTCTTC
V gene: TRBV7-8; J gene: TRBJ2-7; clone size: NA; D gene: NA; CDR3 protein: CASSPYGAAYEQYF; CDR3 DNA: TGTGCCAGCAGCCCCTACGGGGCGGCATACGAGCAGTACTTC
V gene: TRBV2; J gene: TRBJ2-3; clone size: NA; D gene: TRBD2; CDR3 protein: CASTQREVTDTQYF; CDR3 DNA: TGTGCCAGCACCCAGCGGGAAGTCACAGATACGCAGTATTTT
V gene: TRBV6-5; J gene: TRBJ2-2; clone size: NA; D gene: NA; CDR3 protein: CASSYMGAGELFF; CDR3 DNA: TGTGCCAGCAGTTACATGGGGGCCGGGGAGCTGTTTTTT
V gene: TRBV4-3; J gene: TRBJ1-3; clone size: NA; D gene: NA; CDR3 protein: CASSQDFGNTIYF; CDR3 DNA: TGCGCCAGCAGCCAAGACTTTGGAAACACCATATATTTT
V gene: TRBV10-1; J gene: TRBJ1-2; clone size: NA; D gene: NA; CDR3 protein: CASSPGQGYTF; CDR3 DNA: TGCGCCAGCAGCCCAGGACAGGGCTACACCTTC
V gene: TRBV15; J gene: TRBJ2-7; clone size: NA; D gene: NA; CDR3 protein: CATSREPGYEQYF; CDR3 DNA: TGTGCCACCAGCAGAGAGCCGGGCTACGAGCAGTACTTC
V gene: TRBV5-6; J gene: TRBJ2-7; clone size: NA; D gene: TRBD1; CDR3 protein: CASSPWTGASAYEQYF; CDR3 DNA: TGTGCCAGCAGCCCCTGGACAGGGGCAAGCGCCTACGAGCAGTACTTC
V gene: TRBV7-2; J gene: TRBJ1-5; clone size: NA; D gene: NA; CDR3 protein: CASSQAGSNQPQHF; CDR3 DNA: TGTGCCAGCAGCCAAGCCGGGAGCAATCAGCCCCAGCATTTT
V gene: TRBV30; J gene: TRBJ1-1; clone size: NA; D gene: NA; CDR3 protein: CAWSVPQRGTEAFF; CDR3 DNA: TGTGCCTGGAGTGTACCCCAAAGAGGCACTGAAGCTTTCTTT
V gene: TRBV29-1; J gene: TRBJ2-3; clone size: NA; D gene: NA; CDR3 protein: CSVGPSDTQYF; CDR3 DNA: TGCAGCGTGGGGCCTTCGGATACGCAGTATTTT
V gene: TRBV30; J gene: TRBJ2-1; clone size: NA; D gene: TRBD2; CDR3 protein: CAWGGEEGFSSYNEQFF; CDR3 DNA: TGTGCCTGGGGGGGGGAAGAGGGCTTTAGCTCCTACAATGAGCAGTTCTTC
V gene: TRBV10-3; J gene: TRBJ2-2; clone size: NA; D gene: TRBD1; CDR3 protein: CASKQGENTGELFF; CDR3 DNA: TGTGCCAGTAAACAGGGGGAGAACACCGGGGAGCTGTTTTTT
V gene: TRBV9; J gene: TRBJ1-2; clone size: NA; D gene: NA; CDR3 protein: CASSAPGFDGYTF; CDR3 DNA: TGTGCCAGCAGCGCCCCAGGGTTTGATGGCTACACCTTC
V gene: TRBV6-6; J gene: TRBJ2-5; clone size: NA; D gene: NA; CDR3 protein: CASSYSRGQETQYF; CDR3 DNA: TGTGCCAGCAGTTACTCCAGGGGACAAGAGACCCAGTACTTC
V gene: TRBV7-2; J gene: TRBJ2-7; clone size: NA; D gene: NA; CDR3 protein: CASSPDFSYEQYF; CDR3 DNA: TGTGCCAGCAGCCCCGACTTCTCCTACGAGCAGTACTTC
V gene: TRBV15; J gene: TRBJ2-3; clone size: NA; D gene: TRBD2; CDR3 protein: CATSIGLAGGGGTDTQYF; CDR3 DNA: TGTGCCACCAGCATCGGTCTAGCGGGAGGCGGGGGCACAGATACGCAGTATTTT
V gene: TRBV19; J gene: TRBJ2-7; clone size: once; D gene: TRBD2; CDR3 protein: CASSPPMPAGVSYEQYF; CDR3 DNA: TGTGCCAGTAGTCCCCCAATGCCAGCGGGAGTATCCTACGAGCAGTACTTC
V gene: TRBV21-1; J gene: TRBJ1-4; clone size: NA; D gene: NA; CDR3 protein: CASMDFGAKPGDSPRNASNEKLFF; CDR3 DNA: TGTGCCAGCATGGATTTTGGGGCCAAACCTGGCGACAGTCCACGCAATGCATCTAATGAAAAACTGTTTTTT
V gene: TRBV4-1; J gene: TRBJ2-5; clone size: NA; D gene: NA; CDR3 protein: CASSQGHSPQETQYF; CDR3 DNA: TGCGCCAGCAGCCAAGGTCACAGTCCCCAAGAGACCCAGTACTTC
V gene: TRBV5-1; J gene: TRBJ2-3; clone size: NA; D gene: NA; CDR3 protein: CASSSNQRVTDTQYF; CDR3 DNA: TGCGCCAGCAGCTCCAACCAGCGGGTTACAGATACGCAGTATTTT